Only a few counts were recorded for the clone carrying this TCR beta chain. Antigen specificity is unknown. MiXCR was run by TCRdb on the reads, yielding one entry per CDR3 protein. The sample lists some 50,000 distinct CDR3 sequences, about a fifth occurring once. This CDR3 region has 15 residues. Germline values: CDR1 MDHEN, CDR2 SYDVKM. Trimming shortened V by 7 bases and J by 3 bases, and 18 bases separated the two germline ends. The sample is drawn from a study of T cell repertoires in cytomegalovirus infection. Regarding the study as a whole: Dominant in the ex vivo response were TCR beta clonotypes restricted by HLA-C and specific for CMV.

The sequencing used CD8+ T cells from cultured PBMCs, collected from culture after CMV antigen stimulation. V gene TRBV28 combines with J gene TRBJ1-1, with D tentatively TRBD1 (6 bases). The receptor's source is a human donor in good health (CMV status not recorded). Some clones in this sample may be carry-over from other donors' samples. CDR3 sequence (DNA): TGTGCCAGCACCTACACAGGGTTCAAGTACACTGAAGCTTTCTTT. It codes for CASTYTGFKYTEAFF.